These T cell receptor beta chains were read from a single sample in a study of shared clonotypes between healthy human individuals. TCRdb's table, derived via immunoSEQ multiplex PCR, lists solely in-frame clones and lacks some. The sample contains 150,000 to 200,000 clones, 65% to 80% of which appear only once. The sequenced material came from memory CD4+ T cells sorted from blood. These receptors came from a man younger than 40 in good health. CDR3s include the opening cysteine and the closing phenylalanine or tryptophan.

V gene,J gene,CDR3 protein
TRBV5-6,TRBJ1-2,CASSFDTNYGYTF
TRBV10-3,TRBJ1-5,CAISGSGAGNQPQHF
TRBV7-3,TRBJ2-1,CASSARRSSDEQFF
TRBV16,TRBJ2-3,CASSPLRLVSTDTQYF
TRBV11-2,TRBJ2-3,CASSLDQETDTQYF
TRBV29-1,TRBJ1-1,CSVDWTGRPEAFF
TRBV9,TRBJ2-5,CASSTRSQETQYF
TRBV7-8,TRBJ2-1,CASSTRLARSYNEQFF
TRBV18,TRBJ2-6,CASSPVTAGQSIGANVLTF
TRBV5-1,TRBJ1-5,CASSLDPTGGDQPQHF
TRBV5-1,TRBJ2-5,CASSLDREETQYF
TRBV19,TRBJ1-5,CASRISSNSNQPQHF
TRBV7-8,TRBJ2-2,CASIGGQESGELFF
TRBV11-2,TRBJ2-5,CASSLGGTPIQETQYF
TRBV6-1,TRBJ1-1,CASSALWADGAMNTEAFF
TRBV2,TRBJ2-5,CASSDNSGGETQYF
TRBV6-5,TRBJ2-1,CASSLWGGEQFF
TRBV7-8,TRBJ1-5,CASSPPPGGQPQHF
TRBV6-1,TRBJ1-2,CASSVSHTNYGYTF
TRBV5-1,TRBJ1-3,CASSLDAGPSGNTIYF
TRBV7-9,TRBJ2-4,CASSSGGRNIQYF
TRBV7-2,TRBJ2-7,CASSSGLAYSYEQYF
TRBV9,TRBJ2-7,CASSAPGTGRSEQYF
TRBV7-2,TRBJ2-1,CASSPYFNEQFF
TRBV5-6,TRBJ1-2,CASSLAGGQGGGYTF
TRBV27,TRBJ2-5,CASSRLGSQETQYF
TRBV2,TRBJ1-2,CASMAGTWGYTF
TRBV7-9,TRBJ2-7,CASSPGVGYEQYF
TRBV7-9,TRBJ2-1,CASSSLGASVTYNEQFF
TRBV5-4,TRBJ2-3,CASSLFRGTDTQYF
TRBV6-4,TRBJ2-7,CAKMRRGNYEQYF
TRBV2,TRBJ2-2,CASGVGGNTGELFF
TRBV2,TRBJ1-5,CASRTVSVQPQHF
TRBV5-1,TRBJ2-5,CASSLAGTGLAEETQYF
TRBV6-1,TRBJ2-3,CASLDRAVYTQYF
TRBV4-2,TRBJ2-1,CASSRVLSNEQFF
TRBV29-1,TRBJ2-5,CSVAWGQETQYF
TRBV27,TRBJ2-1,CASSLLSRRGGMPSYNEQFF
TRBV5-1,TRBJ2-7,CASSGQGAAYEQYF
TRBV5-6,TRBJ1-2,CASSFSPAGLRPYGYTF
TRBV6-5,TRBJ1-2,CASRPHPGTPYGYTF
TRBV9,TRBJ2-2,CASSVQGIGELFF
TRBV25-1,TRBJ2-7,CASMGIYEQYF
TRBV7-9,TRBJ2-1,CASSRGGISYNEQFF
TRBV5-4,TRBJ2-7,CASSHRDNSYEQYF
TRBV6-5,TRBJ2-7,CASSYGTGISYEQYF
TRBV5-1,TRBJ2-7,CASSQQGNEQYF
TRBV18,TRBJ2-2,CASSATGKSTGELFF
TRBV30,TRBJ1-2,CAWIWKGANGYTF
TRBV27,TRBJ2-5,CASSWRLASQETQYF
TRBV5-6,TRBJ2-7,CASSGGLAGGYEQYF
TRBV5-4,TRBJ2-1,CASSFPEAGSSYNEQFF
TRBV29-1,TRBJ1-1,CSVVPYGKNTEAFF
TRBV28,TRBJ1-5,CASSVTNQPQHF
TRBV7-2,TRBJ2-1,CASSFRPSGTSGFDEQFF
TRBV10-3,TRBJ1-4,CAISEQGPPNEKLFF
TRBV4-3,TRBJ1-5,CASSQTGHQPQHF
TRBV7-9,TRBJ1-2,CASSAQGQSGYTF
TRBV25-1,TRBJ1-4,CASSFTGGADEKLFF
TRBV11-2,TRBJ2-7,CASSPDTYEQYF